This T cell receptor (beta chain) appears in the sequencing data of a study of beta chain features in type 1 diabetes. Study-level findings and limits: A potential influence of HLA type upon TCRB rearrangement remained unresolved herein.

This CDR3 is built from 15 residues. Trimming removed 5 bases from V and 4 bases from J, with 18 bases in between. CDR1 is SNHLY, CDR2 FYNNEI, per germline. Expressed TCRB transcripts were sequenced after all isolated RNA was converted to cDNA. An average of about 3.4 million reads was obtained for naive, central memory and regulatory T cell samples. Data came from immunoSEQ multiplex PCR; TCRdb stores just in-frame clones and leaves some out. The data hold fewer than 65,000 clones, with approximately 59% observed a single time. As concerns this clone: Its antigen is not identified.

This TCR derives from a woman under 30 in good health. The chain is built from TRBV2 and TRBJ2-7; D possibly corresponds to TRBD1 (5 bases). The sample taken for sequencing was Tregs from blood. This CDR3 reads CASSNRQGTWYEQYF. DNA of the CDR3: TGTGCCAGCAGTAATCGGCAGGGTACTTGGTACGAGCAGTACTTC.